The 29 T cell receptor beta chains in this list originate from one sample, sequenced in a study of blood T cells in healthy people across ages. The use of a sample-barcoded 5' primer and a J-beta primer mix characterized a second PCR of roughly 7 to 11 cycles. TCRdb called the 5' RACE reads again in MiXCR, with one record for every CDR3 protein. The sample carries 600,000 to 850,000 distinct CDR3 sequences, around 46% recorded once. The sample comprised blood. Every receptor here comes from a woman aged 55-69 years in good health.

V is TRBV12-3 or TRBV12-4 and J is TRBJ2-7, with D possibly TRBD1 on 5 matching bases. The CDR3 consists of 13 residues. Trimming stripped 6 bases from V and 3 bases from J, with 12 bases between. The CDR3 reads CASRSGRYYEQYF. The CDR3 DNA follows: TGTGCCAGCAGGTCAGGGCGGTACTACGAGCAGTACTTC.

The CDR3, as DNA: TGTGCCAGCAGCTTAGTACAAGGGACTGGGGGTACCTACGAGCAGTACTTC. Protein: CASSLVQGTGGTYEQYF. The J gene is TRBJ2-7, the V gene TRBV7-9, with TRBD2 as a possible D gene (6 bases). Trimming stripped 1 base from V and 2 bases from J, with 18 bases between. Germline V gene data show CDR1 as SEHNR and CDR2 as FQNEAQ (reference sequence). The CDR3 is 17 amino acids.

The table lists this clonotype with a few counts. The rearrangement links TRBV6-1 to TRBJ2-3; TRBD1 is a possible D gene (5 bases). The CDR3 is 15 amino acids. Trimming cost V 3 bases and J 5 bases, with 15 bases left between them. Per germline, CDR1 MNHNS and CDR2 SASEGT. The CDR3 loop reads CASSDAASGKDTQYF. The CDR3 DNA sequence: TGTGCCAGCAGTGACGCTGCTTCAGGGAAAGATACGCAGTATTTT.

This clonotype was counted only a few times. This sequence joins TRBV27 and TRBJ1-5; D is unclear. CDR1 is MNHEY and CDR2 is SMNVEV in the germline V gene (reference sequence). Trimming cost V 3 bases and J 9 bases, with 9 bases left between them. The CDR3 runs to 12 residues. CDR3: CASSFPGAPQHF. The DNA of the CDR3 is TGTGCCAGCAGTTTCCCGGGCGCGCCCCAGCATTTT.

This clonotype was counted at least ten times. This sequence joins TRBV18 and TRBJ2-7, with 7 nucleotides matching TRBD1. The CDR3 runs 15 residues. The germline CDR1 and CDR2 sequences are KGHSH and LQKENI. J lost 5 bases, V lost 6 bases, and 13 bases had no gene match. CDR3 sequence (DNA): TGTGCCAGCTCCAAACTTGGGACAGCAGCCCACGAGCAGTACTTC. It codes for CASSKLGTAAHEQYF.

This clonotype was counted only a few times. The V and J genes are TRBV10-3 and TRBJ2-5; no clear D. The V end lost 7 bases, the J end lost 4 bases, and 7 bases lay between the germline ends. CDR1 and CDR2 (germline): ENHRY, SYGVKD. This CDR3 region has 11 residues. The CDR3 loop reads CAIKAAETQYF. The CDR3 nucleotides are TGTGCCATCAAGGCGGCAGAGACCCAGTACTTC.

The rearrangement uses TRBV6-6 and TRBJ2-3, with D perhaps matching TRBD1 (6 bases). This CDR3 comprises 11 residues. Germline CDR1 and CDR2: MNHNY and SVGAGI (reference sequence). The V gene lost 6 bases and the J gene lost 9 bases, with 10 bases spanning the gap. CDR3 loop: CASSYDRTQYF. For the CDR3, the DNA is TGTGCCAGCAGCTACGACAGGACGCAGTATTTT.

This clonotype came up a few times. The CDR3 protein is CASSLVPSGYTDTQYF. In DNA, the CDR3 is TGTGCCAGCAGCTTAGTCCCTAGCGGGTACACAGATACGCAGTATTTT. The rearrangement links TRBV7-9 to TRBJ2-3; TRBD2 matches 8 bases. The germline V gene encodes CDR1 SEHNR and CDR2 FQNEAQ (reference sequence). The CDR3 length is 16 residues. V lost 1 base to trimming and J lost 2 bases; unmatched junction nucleotides: 5.

The rearrangement uses TRBV3-1 and TRBJ2-7, with D uncertain. Trimming removed 5 bases at V and 4 bases at J, with 9 bases between. The V gene's germline CDR1 is LGHDT and CDR2 YNNKEL (reference sequence). CDR3 length equals 12 residues. The CDR3 DNA follows: TGTGCCAGCAGCTTCTTCTCATACGAGCAGTACTTC. As protein: CASSFFSYEQYF.

This clonotype was found a few times. The chain carries TRBV5-1 and TRBJ1-2; TRBD1 aligns across 7 bases. CDR1 is SGHRS and CDR2 is YFSETQ in the germline V gene. This CDR3 has 15 residues. Trimming took 0 bases from V and 4 from J; bases not matched to a gene: 6. Written as DNA, the CDR3 is TGCGCCAGCAGCTTGGAAGGGACAGCGAGCTATGGCTACACCTTC. Residues: CASSLEGTASYGYTF.

This clonotype was seen only a few times. The V gene is TRBV6-1, the J gene TRBJ2-1; D unresolved. This CDR3 is 15 amino acids long. Germline V gene lookup returns CDR1 MNHNS and CDR2 SASEGT. V lost 1 base to trimming and J lost 8 bases, with 15 bases between them. The CDR3 loop is CASSEGSAPEYEQFF. In DNA, the CDR3 is TGTGCCAGCAGTGAAGGATCGGCACCTGAATATGAGCAGTTCTTC.

This clonotype occurred once. This clone may be a read error of a much larger clone one base away. V usage is TRBV29-1 and J usage is TRBJ2-3, with TRBD1 matching 7 bases. The CDR3 length is 15 residues. With V trimmed by 6 bases and J by 4 bases, 13 bases remained unmatched. Germline V gene lookup returns CDR1 SQVTM and CDR2 ANQGSEA. The CDR3 coding sequence is TGCAGCGTCGCCTCAGGTGTCCAGGGGGCAGATACGCAGTATTTT. It specifies CSVASGVQGADTQYF.

The chain has TRBV12-3 or TRBV12-4 and TRBJ2-7, with D unclear. Trimming cost V 7 bases and J 2 bases, with 12 bases left between them. The CDR3 runs to 13 residues. Here the CDR3 DNA reads TGTGCCAGCACCCCGGGCGGAGCCTACGAGCAGTACTTC. Protein: CASTPGGAYEQYF.

J is TRBJ2-1 and V is TRBV6-2 or TRBV6-3; D not resolved. V lost 7 bases and J 2 bases, leaving 15 bases between the germline ends. CDR3 length equals 15 residues. Germline values: CDR1 MNHEY, CDR2 SVGEGT. The CDR3 protein is CASTPDPGPYNEQFF. The CDR3, as DNA: TGTGCCAGCACCCCGGACCCCGGCCCCTACAATGAGCAGTTCTTC.

This clonotype was seen more than once but under ten times. This chain connects TRBV21-1 to TRBJ2-7; the D call TRBD1 from the table was never checked on the DNA. TRBV21-1 is termed a pseudogene. This CDR3 contains 18 residues. CDR3 DNA: TGTGCCAGCAGCCTAAGCCCGGAGGCAGGGGTGAGGTCCTACGAGCAGTACTTC. Its protein is CASSLSPEAGVRSYEQYF.

This clonotype appeared once. This may stem from a read error, because a much larger clone lies one nucleotide away. V usage is TRBV7-2 and J usage is TRBJ2-5; 12 nucleotides agree with TRBD2. The CDR3 has 16 residues. The germline CDR1 and CDR2 sequences are SGHTA and FQGNSA. Here the CDR3 reads CASSFLSSGRGETLYF. CDR3 nucleotides: TGTGCCAGCAGCTTCCTTTCTAGCGGGAGGGGGGAGACCCTGTACTTC.

The chain has TRBV2 and TRBJ1-1, with D maybe TRBD1 (5 bases). The CDR3 spans 13 residues. Germline V lookup: CDR1 SNHLY, CDR2 FYNNEI. Trimming removed 4 bases from V and 4 bases from J, with 10 bases in between. The CDR3 loop reads CASSGGGTTEAFF. The CDR3 DNA reads TGTGCCAGCAGTGGCGGGGGAACCACTGAAGCTTTCTTT.

The sample holds a few counts of this clonotype. The V call is TRBV5-1, the J call TRBJ2-1; 11 bases are a match to TRBD1. J lost 10 bases, V lost 3 bases, and 9 bases had no gene match. The germline V gene encodes CDR1 SGHRS and CDR2 YFSETQ. The CDR3 loop spans 15 amino acids. The CDR3 nucleotides read TGCGCCAGCAGCTCCGGCGGGACAGGGGGTCGGGAGCAGTTCTTC. This sequence encodes CASSSGGTGGREQFF.

The gene calls are TRBV20-1 and TRBJ2-4; 8 bases agree with TRBD2. TRBJ2-7 explains the end of the DNA better; the J call may be wrong. CDR1 DFQATT and CDR2 SNEGSKA come from the germline V gene (reference sequence). CDR3 length: 14 residues. The CDR3 spells CSARADGGAYEQYF. The CDR3 DNA sequence: TGCAGTGCTAGAGCTGACGGGGGGGCCTACGAGCAGTACTTC.

The DNA of the CDR3 is TGTGCCAGCAGTACTGGACAGAACACCGGGGAGCTGTTTTTT. Translating it yields CASSTGQNTGELFF. V is TRBV6-5 and J is TRBJ2-2; perhaps TRBD1 as D (5 bases). This CDR3 is 14 amino acids long. The germline V gene has CDR1 MNHEY and CDR2 SVGAGI. V was trimmed by 5 bases and J by 1 base, leaving 8 bases between them.

This chain joins TRBV20-1 and TRBJ2-5; 9 bases are shared with TRBD1. The CDR3 is 15 amino acids. Trimming at V came to 2 bases and at J to 2 bases, leaving 6 bases not matched to a gene. The germline CDR1 and CDR2 sequences are DFQATT and SNEGSKA (reference sequence). The DNA of the CDR3 is TGCAGTGCTAGACCCGGGACAGGGCGTCAAGAGACCCAGTACTTC. Its protein product is CSARPGTGRQETQYF.

This clonotype was counted only a few times. The rearrangement links TRBV27 to TRBJ1-2; perhaps TRBD1 as D (6 bases). Germline CDR1 MNHEY, CDR2 SMNVEV (reference sequence). The CDR3 is made up of 13 amino acids. V lost 6 bases and J 6 bases, leaving 14 bases between the germline ends. As DNA, the CDR3 is TGTGCCAGCAGCACCGACAGGTCCCATGGCTACACCTTC. Translation gives CASSTDRSHGYTF.

V usage is TRBV3-1 and J usage is TRBJ2-3, with D maybe TRBD2 (6 bases). The germline V gene encodes CDR1 LGHDT and CDR2 YNNKEL (reference sequence). The CDR3 is 15 residues long. Trimming shortened V by 2 bases and J by 3 bases, and 12 bases separated the two germline ends. CDR3 region: CASSQRGGTTDTQYF. The CDR3 DNA reads as TGTGCCAGCAGCCAAAGGGGCGGGACGACAGATACGCAGTATTTT.

This clonotype occurred a few times. The genes are TRBV7-9 and TRBJ1-2, with a weak D call TRBD1 (6 bases). The germline V gene encodes CDR1 SEHNR and CDR2 FQNEAQ (reference sequence). V gave up 5 bases and J gave up 8 bases, with 15 bases separating them. The CDR3 totals 13 residues. CDR3: CASSARDIRGYTF. CDR3 DNA sequence: TGTGCCAGCAGCGCAAGGGACATAAGGGGCTACACCTTC. The whole variable domain, filled in from reference TRBV7-9 and TRBJ1-2, reads DTGVSQNPRHKITKRGQNVTFRCDPISEHNRLYWYRQTLGQGPEFLTYFQNEAQLEKSRLLSDRFSAERPKGSFSTLEIQRTEQGDSAMYLCASSARDIRGYTFGSGTRLTVV.

This clonotype was seen repeatedly, ten times or more. The V and J genes are TRBV11-1 and TRBJ2-1; 9 bases agree with TRBD2. This CDR3 region has 16 residues. V was pared by 1 base and J by 7 bases, with 8 bases of the junction left unmatched. CDR1 is SGHAT and CDR2 is FQDESV in the germline V gene (reference sequence). Written as DNA, the CDR3 is TGTGCCAGCAGCTTAGTTGGCGGGGGGGCCGGGAATGAGCAGTTCTTC. It yields the protein CASSLVGGGAGNEQFF.

At least ten counts were recorded for this clonotype. In DNA form, the CDR3 reads TGTGCCAGCAGCTTAGCCCCCCCGGGCGGGTCCTACAATGAGCAGTTCTTC. Residues: CASSLAPPGGSYNEQFF. This rearrangement joins TRBV7-2 to TRBJ2-1, with a tentative D call TRBD2 (5 bases). The CDR3 sequence is 17 residues long. The germline V gene encodes CDR1 SGHTA and CDR2 FQGNSA. Trimming cost V 0 bases and J 1 base, with 13 bases left between them.

This clonotype was recorded many times. V gene TRBV5-1 combines with J gene TRBJ2-1, with D hard to call. The CDR3 totals 14 residues. Between the trimmed V and J ends, which lost 0 bases and 1 base, there was a span of 5 bases. The germline V gene encodes CDR1 SGHRS and CDR2 YFSETQ. The CDR3 region has the DNA TGCGCCAGCAGCTTGGGTAATTCCTACAATGAGCAGTTCTTC. The encoded protein is CASSLGNSYNEQFF.

In this sample, this clonotype turned up many times. This chain joins TRBV29-1 and TRBJ1-2; D unresolved. CDR1 is SQVTM, CDR2 ANQGSEA, per germline. V was clipped by 0 bases and J by 2 bases, with 1 base between them. The CDR3 is 11 residues long. DNA for the CDR3: TGCAGCGTTGAAGAGAACTATGGCTACACCTTC. It yields the protein CSVEENYGYTF.

The rearrangement links TRBV9 to TRBJ1-1; tentatively, D is TRBD1 (5 bases). V lost 0 bases and J lost 5, with 11 bases in between. Germline V gene sequence: CDR1 SGDLS, CDR2 YYNGEE. This CDR3 spans 14 amino acids. Here the CDR3 reads CASSVGGQGTEAFF. The CDR3 bases are TGTGCCAGCAGCGTAGGGGGCCAGGGAACTGAAGCTTTCTTT.